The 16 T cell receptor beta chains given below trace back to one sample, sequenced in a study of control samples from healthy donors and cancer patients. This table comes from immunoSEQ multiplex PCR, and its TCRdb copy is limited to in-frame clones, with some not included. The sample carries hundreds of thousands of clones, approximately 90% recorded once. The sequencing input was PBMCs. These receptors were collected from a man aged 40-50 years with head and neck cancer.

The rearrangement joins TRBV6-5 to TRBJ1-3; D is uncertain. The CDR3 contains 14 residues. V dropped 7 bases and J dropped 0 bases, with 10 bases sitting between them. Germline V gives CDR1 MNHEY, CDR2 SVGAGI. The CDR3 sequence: CASINTASGNTIYF. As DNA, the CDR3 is TGTGCCAGCATAAACACTGCCTCTGGAAACACCATATATTTT.

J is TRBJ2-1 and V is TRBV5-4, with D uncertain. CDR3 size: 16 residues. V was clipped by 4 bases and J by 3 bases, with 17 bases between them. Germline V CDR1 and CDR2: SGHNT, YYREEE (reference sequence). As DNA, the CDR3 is TGTGCCAGCAGCGCTAATGACGGACGACACTACAATGAGCAGTTCTTC. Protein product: CASSANDGRHYNEQFF.

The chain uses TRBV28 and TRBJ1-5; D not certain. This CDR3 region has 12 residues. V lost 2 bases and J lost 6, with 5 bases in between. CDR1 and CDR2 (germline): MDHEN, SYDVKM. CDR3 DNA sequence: TGTGCCAGCAGTTTAGGGGTTCAGCCCCAGCATTTT. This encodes CASSLGVQPQHF.

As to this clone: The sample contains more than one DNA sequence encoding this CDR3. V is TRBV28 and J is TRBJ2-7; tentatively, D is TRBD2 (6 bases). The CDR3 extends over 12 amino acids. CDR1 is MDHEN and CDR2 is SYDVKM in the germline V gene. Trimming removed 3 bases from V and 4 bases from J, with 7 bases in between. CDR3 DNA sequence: TGTGCCAGCAGTTTGGGAGGTTACGAGCAGTACTTC. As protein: CASSLGGYEQYF.

The CDR3 is CASKAGTYNEQFF. CDR3 DNA sequence: TGTGCCAGTAAAGCGGGAACCTACAATGAGCAGTTCTTC. The chain is built from TRBV19 and TRBJ2-1; TRBD2 matches 7 bases. Per the germline V gene, CDR1 is LNHDA and CDR2 is SQIVND (reference sequence). After removal of 7 bases from V and 2 bases from J, the junction contained 2 bases not matched to a gene. The CDR3 loop spans 13 amino acids.

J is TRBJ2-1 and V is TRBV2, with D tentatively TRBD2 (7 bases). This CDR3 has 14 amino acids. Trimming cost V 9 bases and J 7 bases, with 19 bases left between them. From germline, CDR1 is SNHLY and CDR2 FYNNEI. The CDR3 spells CARWDTAGGNEQFF. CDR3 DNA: TGTGCCAGGTGGGACACCGCCGGGGGGAATGAGCAGTTCTTC.

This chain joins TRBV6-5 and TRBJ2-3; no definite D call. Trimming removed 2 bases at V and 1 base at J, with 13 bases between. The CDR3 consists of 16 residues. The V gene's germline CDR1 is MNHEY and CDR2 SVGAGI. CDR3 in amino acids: CASSYSRNPGTDTQYF. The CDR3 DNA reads TGTGCCAGCAGTTACAGCAGGAACCCGGGCACAGATACGCAGTATTTT.

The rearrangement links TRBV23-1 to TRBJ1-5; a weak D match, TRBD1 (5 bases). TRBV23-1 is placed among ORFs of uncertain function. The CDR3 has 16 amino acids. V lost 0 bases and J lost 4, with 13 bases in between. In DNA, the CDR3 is TGCGCCAGCAGTCAATCGAAGGAACAGGAGAATCAGCCCCAGCATTTT. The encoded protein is CASSQSKEQENQPQHF.

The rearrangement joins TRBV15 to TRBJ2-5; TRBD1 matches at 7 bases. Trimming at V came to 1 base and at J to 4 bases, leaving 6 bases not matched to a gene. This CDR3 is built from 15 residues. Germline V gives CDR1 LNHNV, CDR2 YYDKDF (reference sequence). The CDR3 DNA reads TGTGCCACCAGCAGAGGTCAACAGGGGAGAGAGACCCAGTACTTC. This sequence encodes CATSRGQQGRETQYF. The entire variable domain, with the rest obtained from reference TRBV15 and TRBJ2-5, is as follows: DAMVIQNPRYQVTQFGKPVTLSCSQTLNHNVMYWYQQKSSQAPKLLFHYYDKDFNNEADTPDNFQSRRPNTSFCFLDIRSPGLGDTAMYLCATSRGQQGRETQYFGPGTRLLVL.

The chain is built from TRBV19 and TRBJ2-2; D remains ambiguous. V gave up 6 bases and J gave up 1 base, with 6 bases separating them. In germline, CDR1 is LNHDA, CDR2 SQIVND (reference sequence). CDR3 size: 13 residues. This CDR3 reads CASRVGNTGELFF. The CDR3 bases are TGTGCCAGTAGGGTAGGGAACACCGGGGAGCTGTTTTTT.

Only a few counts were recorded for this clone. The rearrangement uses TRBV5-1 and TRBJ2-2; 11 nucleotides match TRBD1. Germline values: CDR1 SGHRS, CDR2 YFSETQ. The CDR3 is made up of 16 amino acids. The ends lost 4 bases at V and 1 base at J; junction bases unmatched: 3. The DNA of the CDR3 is TGCGCCAGCAGCGGGACAGGGGGATGGAACACCGGGGAGCTGTTTTTT. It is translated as CASSGTGGWNTGELFF.

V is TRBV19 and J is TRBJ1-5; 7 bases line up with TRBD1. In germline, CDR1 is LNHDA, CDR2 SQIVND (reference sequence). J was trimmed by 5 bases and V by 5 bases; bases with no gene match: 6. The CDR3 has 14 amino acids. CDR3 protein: CASSSRQGYQPQHF. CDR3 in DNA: TGTGCCAGTAGTTCCAGACAGGGATATCAGCCCCAGCATTTT.

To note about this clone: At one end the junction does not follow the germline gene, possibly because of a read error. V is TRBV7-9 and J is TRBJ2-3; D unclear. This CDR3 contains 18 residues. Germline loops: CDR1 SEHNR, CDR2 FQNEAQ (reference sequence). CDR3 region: CASTLPQYPRGLENTQYF. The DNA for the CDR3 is TGTGCCAGCACCTTACCACAATATCCTAGAGGATTGGAGAATACGCAGTATTTT. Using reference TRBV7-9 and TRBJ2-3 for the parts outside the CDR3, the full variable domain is DTGVSQNPRHKITKRGQNVTFRCDPISEHNRLYWYRQTLGQGPEFLTYFQNEAQLEKSRLLSDRFSAERPKGSFSTLEIQRTEQGDSAMYLCASTLPQYPRGLENTQYFGPGTRLTVL.

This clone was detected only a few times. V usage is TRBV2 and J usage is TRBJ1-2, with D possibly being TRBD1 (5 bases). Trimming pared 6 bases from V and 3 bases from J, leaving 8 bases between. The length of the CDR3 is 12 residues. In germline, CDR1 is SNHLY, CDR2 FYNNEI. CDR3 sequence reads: CASRGGYYGYTF. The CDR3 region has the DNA TGTGCCAGCAGGGGGGGTTACTATGGCTACACCTTC.

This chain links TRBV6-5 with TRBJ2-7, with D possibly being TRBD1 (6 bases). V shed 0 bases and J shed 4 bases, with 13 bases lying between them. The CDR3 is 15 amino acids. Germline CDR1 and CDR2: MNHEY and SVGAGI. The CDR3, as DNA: TGTGCCAGCAGTTACTCGAGCGGCAGGGGTTACGAGCAGTACTTC. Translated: CASSYSSGRGYEQYF.

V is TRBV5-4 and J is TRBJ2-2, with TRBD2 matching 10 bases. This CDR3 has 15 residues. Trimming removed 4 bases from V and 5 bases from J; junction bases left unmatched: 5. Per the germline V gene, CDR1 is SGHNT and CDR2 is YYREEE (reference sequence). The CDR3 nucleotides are TGTGCCAGCAGCCTGCCGACTAGCGGGACCGGGGAGCTGTTTTTT. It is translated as CASSLPTSGTGELFF.